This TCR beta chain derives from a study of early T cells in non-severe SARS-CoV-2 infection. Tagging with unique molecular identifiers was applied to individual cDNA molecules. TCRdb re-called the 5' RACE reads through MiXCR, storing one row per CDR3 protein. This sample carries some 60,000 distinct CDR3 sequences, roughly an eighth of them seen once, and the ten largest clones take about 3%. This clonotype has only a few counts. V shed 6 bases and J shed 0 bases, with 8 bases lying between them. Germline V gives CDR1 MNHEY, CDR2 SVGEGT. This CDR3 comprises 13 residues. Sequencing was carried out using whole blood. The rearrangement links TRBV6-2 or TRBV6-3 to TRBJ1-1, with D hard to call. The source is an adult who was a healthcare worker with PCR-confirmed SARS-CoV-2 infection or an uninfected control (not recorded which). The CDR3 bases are TGTGCCAGCAGGATAATCATGAACACTGAAGCTTTCTTT. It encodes CASRIIMNTEAFF.